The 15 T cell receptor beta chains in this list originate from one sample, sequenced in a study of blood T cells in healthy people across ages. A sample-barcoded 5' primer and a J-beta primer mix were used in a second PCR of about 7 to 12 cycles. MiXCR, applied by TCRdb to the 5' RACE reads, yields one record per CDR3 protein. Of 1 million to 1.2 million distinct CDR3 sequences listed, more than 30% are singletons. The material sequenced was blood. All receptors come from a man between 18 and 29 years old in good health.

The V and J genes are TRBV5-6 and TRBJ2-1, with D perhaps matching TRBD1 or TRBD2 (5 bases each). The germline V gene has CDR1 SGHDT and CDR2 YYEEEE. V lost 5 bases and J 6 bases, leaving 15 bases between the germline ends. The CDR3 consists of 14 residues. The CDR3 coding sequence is TGTGCCAGCAGTTCCGGGACCACCTTCAATGAGCAGTTCTTC. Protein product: CASSSGTTFNEQFF. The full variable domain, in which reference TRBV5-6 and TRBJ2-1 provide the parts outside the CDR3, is DAGVTQSPTHLIKTRGQQVTLRCSPKSGHDTVSWYQQALGQGPQFIFQYYEEEERQRGNFPDRFSGHQFPNYSSELNVNALLLGDSALYLCASSSGTTFNEQFFGPGTRLTVL.

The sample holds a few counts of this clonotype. As DNA, the CDR3 is TGCGCCAGCAGCACTCAACAGGGGGTCTATGGCTACACCTTC. This gives the protein CASSTQQGVYGYTF. The chain carries TRBV4-1 and TRBJ1-2; 8 bases match TRBD1. The CDR3 is made up of 14 amino acids. The germline gives CDR1 MGHRA, CDR2 YSYEKL. After removal of 5 bases from V and 4 bases from J, the junction contained 6 bases not matched to a gene.

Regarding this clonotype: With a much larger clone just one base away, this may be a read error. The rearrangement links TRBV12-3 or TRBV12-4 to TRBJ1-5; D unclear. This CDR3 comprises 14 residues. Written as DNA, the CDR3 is TGTGCCAGCAGTTTAGCTGTTAGCAATGAGCCCCAGCATTTT. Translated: CASSLAVSNEPQHF.

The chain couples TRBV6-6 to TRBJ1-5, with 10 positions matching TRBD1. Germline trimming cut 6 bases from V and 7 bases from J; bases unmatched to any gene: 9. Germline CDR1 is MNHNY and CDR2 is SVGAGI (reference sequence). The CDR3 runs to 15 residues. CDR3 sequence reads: CASRWDRGTGQPQHF. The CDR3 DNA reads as TGTGCCAGCAGGTGGGACAGGGGTACGGGGCAGCCCCAGCATTTT.

The CDR3 region is CSARAGREAFF. The CDR3 DNA reads TGCAGCGCCAGGGCCGGGAGGGAAGCTTTCTTT. The chain combines TRBV29-1 with TRBJ1-1, with D perhaps TRBD1 (5 bases). This CDR3 is built from 11 residues. Per the germline V gene, CDR1 is SQVTM and CDR2 is ANQGSEA. V lost 7 bases, J lost 8 bases, and 14 bases lay in between.

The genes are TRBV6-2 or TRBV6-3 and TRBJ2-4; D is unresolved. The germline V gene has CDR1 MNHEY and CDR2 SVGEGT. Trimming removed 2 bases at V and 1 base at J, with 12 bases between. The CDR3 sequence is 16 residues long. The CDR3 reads CASSYDAQTAKNIQYF. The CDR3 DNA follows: TGTGCCAGCAGTTACGATGCTCAGACGGCCAAAAACATTCAGTACTTC.

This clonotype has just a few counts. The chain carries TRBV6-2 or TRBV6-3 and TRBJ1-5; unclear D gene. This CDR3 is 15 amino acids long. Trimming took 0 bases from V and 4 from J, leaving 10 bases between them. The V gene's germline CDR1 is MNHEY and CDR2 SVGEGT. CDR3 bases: TGTGCCAGCAGTTACTCCGCAGGAGGGAATCAGCCCCAGCATTTT. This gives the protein CASSYSAGGNQPQHF.

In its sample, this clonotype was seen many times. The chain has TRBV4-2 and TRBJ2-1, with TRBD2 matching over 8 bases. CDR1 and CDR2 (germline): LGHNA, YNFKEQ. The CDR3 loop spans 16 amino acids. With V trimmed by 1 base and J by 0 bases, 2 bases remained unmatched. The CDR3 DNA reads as TGTGCCAGCAGCCAAGGGGCGGGGGGCTCCTACAATGAGCAGTTCTTC. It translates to CASSQGAGGSYNEQFF.

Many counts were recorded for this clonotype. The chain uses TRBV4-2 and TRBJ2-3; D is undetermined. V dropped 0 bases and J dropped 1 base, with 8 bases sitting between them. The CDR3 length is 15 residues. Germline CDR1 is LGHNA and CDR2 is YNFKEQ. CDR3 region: CASSQDPQRTDTQYF. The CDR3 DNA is TGTGCCAGCAGCCAAGATCCCCAGCGCACAGATACGCAGTATTTT.

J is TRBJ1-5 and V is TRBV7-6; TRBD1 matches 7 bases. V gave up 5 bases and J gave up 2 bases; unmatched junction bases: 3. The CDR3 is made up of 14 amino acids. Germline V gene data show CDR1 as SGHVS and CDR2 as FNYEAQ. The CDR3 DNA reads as TGTGCCAGCAGCAAAGGGACAGGCAATCAGCCCCAGCATTTT. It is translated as CASSKGTGNQPQHF.

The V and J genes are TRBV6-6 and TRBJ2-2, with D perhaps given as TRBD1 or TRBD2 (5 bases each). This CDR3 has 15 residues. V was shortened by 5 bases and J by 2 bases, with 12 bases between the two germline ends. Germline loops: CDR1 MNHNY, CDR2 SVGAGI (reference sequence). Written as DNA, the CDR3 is TGTGCCAGCAGTCCCCCCGGGGACAACACCGGGGAGCTGTTTTTT. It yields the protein CASSPPGDNTGELFF.

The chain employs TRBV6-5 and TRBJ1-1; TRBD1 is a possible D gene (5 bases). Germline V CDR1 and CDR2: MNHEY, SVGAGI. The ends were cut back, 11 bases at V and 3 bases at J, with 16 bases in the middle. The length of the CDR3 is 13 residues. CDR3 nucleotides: TGTGCCTCCACCCAGGGCCGGCACACTGAAGCTTTCTTT. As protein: CASTQGRHTEAFF.

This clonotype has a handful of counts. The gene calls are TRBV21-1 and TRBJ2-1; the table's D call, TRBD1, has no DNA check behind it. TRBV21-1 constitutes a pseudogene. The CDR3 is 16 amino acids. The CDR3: CASSKDENRGRDEQFF. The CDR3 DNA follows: TGTGCCAGCAGCAAAGACGAGAACAGGGGGCGGGATGAGCAGTTCTTC.

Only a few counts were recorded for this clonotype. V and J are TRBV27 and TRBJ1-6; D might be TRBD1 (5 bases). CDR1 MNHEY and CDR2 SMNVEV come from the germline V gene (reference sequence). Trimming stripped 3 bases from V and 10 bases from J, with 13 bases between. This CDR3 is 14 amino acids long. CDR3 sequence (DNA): TGTGCCAGCAGTTTGGGGGGTGGAGGCTCACCCCTCCACTTT. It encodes CASSLGGGGSPLHF.

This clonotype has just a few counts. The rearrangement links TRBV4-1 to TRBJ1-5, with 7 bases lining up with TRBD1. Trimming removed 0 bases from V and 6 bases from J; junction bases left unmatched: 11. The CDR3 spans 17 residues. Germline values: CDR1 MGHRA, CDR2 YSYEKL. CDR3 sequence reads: CASSQDNGRGSSQPQHF. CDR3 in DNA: TGCGCCAGCAGCCAAGATAATGGCAGGGGGTCGAGTCAGCCCCAGCATTTT.